This T cell receptor beta chain is drawn from a study of cytomegalovirus exposure and HLA in healthy donors. Overall study findings and caveats: Cytomegalovirus association was assigned to 150 to 200 TCR beta chains. TCR beta sequences reportedly predicted most subjects' HLA-A and HLA-B alleles accurately. In a later analysis, a missense DCLRE1C variant was linked to TCR beta V- and J-gene trimming.

PCR amplification relied on 60 Vbeta primers (plus 13 Jbeta primers). Some clones are missing from TCRdb's copy, which holds only in-frame ones; the method was immunoSEQ multiplex PCR. The profile covers about 70,000 clones, with about 73% appearing a single time and 10% to 11% taken by the ten largest. This clone has only a few counts. Antigen: not known. The TCR sequence derives from a woman between 25 and 40 years old in good health and CMV-seronegative. Sequences were obtained from PBMCs.

The CDR3 loop is CASSPLPGGENTEAFF. The CDR3 region has the DNA TGTGCCAGCTCACCACTGCCAGGGGGAGAGAACACTGAAGCTTTCTTT. V is TRBV18 and J is TRBJ1-1, with TRBD1 matching over 7 bases. Per germline, CDR1 KGHSH and CDR2 LQKENI. This CDR3 has 16 residues. V lost 1 base to trimming and J lost 1 base; unmatched junction nucleotides: 6.